A selection of T cell receptor beta chains follows, all from one sample in a study of blood T cells in healthy people across ages. TCRdb redid the calling of the 5' RACE reads with MiXCR, one entry per CDR3 protein. Of 910,000 or so distinct CDR3 sequences listed, 51% were seen once; the top ten hold roughly a fifth. Sequencing used blood. These receptors were collected from a woman aged 55-70 years in good health. The CDR3 runs from the conserved cysteine through the conserved F or W. Fields, in order: clone size, V gene, J gene, D gene, CDR3 protein, CDR3 DNA. A D gene is named only where the DNA matches it firmly. The size field is filled for only some rows; it gives once, few, many or a size class.

clone size: few
V gene: TRBV5-1
J gene: TRBJ2-1
D gene: .
CDR3 protein: CASSLEGSGPSGDNEQFF
CDR3 DNA: TGCGCCAGCAGCTTGGAAGGTAGCGGACCCTCCGGGGACAATGAGCAGTTCTTC

clone size: few
V gene: TRBV29-1
J gene: TRBJ2-7
D gene: TRBD2
CDR3 protein: CSVNSGTPYEQYF
CDR3 DNA: TGCAGCGTAAACAGCGGGACCCCCTACGAGCAGTACTTC

clone size: .
V gene: TRBV25-1
J gene: TRBJ2-7
D gene: .
CDR3 protein: CASRDRTARDYFFFLSFIEQYF
CDR3 DNA: TGTGCCAGCAGAGACCGGACAGCCCGGGACTACTTCTTTTTTTTGTCCTTTATCGAGCAGTACTTC

clone size: .
V gene: TRBV28
J gene: TRBJ2-3
D gene: .
CDR3 protein: CASSLYRGGTTDTQYF
CDR3 DNA: TGTGCCAGCAGTTTATACAGGGGGGGAACCACAGATACGCAGTATTTT

clone size: .
V gene: TRBV28
J gene: TRBJ2-7
D gene: .
CDR3 protein: CASSLYGYYEQYF
CDR3 DNA: TGTGCCAGCAGTTTATACGGATACTACGAGCAGTACTTC

clone size: few
V gene: TRBV20-1
J gene: TRBJ1-4
D gene: .
CDR3 protein: CSASVYGPTNEKLFF
CDR3 DNA: TGCAGTGCTAGTGTGTATGGACCAACTAATGAAAAACTGTTTTTT

clone size: few
V gene: TRBV20-1
J gene: TRBJ2-7
D gene: .
CDR3 protein: CSASLLRGRLNYEQYF
CDR3 DNA: TGCAGTGCTAGCCTGCTCAGGGGACGTCTTAACTACGAGCAGTACTTC

clone size: .
V gene: TRBV4-1
J gene: TRBJ2-7
D gene: .
CDR3 protein: CASSQVLGAVGVYEQYF
CDR3 DNA: TGCGCCAGCAGCCAAGTACTGGGAGCAGTAGGGGTCTACGAGCAGTACTTC

clone size: few
V gene: TRBV25-1
J gene: TRBJ2-5
D gene: TRBD1
CDR3 protein: CASSPDRMGQETQYF
CDR3 DNA: TGTGCCAGCAGCCCGGACAGGATGGGCCAAGAGACCCAGTACTTC

clone size: .
V gene: TRBV7-9
J gene: TRBJ2-5
D gene: TRBD2
CDR3 protein: CASSSIAGGPETQYF
CDR3 DNA: TGTGCCAGCAGTTCGATAGCGGGAGGGCCGGAGACCCAGTACTTC

clone size: few
V gene: TRBV7-8
J gene: TRBJ2-3
D gene: .
CDR3 protein: CASSLQKGFTDTQYF
CDR3 DNA: TGTGCCAGCAGTTTACAGAAGGGGTTCACAGATACGCAGTATTTT

clone size: few
V gene: TRBV7-2
J gene: TRBJ2-7
D gene: TRBD1
CDR3 protein: CASSLGGQDYEQYF
CDR3 DNA: TGTGCCAGCAGCTTAGGAGGACAGGACTACGAGCAGTACTTC

clone size: .
V gene: TRBV4-2
J gene: TRBJ2-7
D gene: .
CDR3 protein: CASSATRTSPYEQYF
CDR3 DNA: TGTGCCAGCAGCGCAACAAGGACATCTCCCTACGAGCAGTACTTC

clone size: .
V gene: TRBV27
J gene: TRBJ2-4
D gene: .
CDR3 protein: CASSFYSAGVAKNIQYF
CDR3 DNA: TGTGCCAGCAGTTTTTATTCGGCCGGGGTAGCCAAAAACATTCAGTACTTC

clone size: .
V gene: TRBV12-3/TRBV12-4
J gene: TRBJ2-7
D gene: TRBD2
CDR3 protein: CASSPTGGRGYEQYF
CDR3 DNA: TGTGCCAGCAGTCCCACGGGCGGGAGAGGATACGAGCAGTACTTC

clone size: .
V gene: TRBV10-3
J gene: TRBJ2-7
D gene: .
CDR3 protein: CAINREGGRDEQYF
CDR3 DNA: TGTGCCATCAACAGAGAGGGGGGGCGCGACGAGCAGTACTTC

clone size: .
V gene: TRBV7-2
J gene: TRBJ2-1
D gene: .
CDR3 protein: CASSSPVANEQFF
CDR3 DNA: TGTGCCAGCAGCTCCCCCGTTGCGAATGAGCAGTTCTTC

clone size: .
V gene: TRBV21-1
J gene: TRBJ2-1
D gene: .
CDR3 protein: CASSKHRGFDEQFF
CDR3 DNA: TGTGCCAGCAGCAAGCACAGGGGGTTTGATGAGCAGTTCTTC

clone size: .
V gene: TRBV18
J gene: TRBJ2-1
D gene: .
CDR3 protein: CASSQSLSGNEQFF
CDR3 DNA: TGTGCCAGCTCACAATCGCTCTCAGGCAATGAGCAGTTCTTC

clone size: .
V gene: TRBV12-3/TRBV12-4
J gene: TRBJ2-5
D gene: TRBD2
CDR3 protein: CASSRGDRRLETQYF
CDR3 DNA: TGTGCCAGCAGCCGGGGGGATAGGAGGTTGGAGACCCAGTACTTC

clone size: .
V gene: TRBV12-3/TRBV12-4
J gene: TRBJ2-5
D gene: TRBD2
CDR3 protein: CASSPSSGRAQETQYF
CDR3 DNA: TGTGCCAGCAGTCCGAGTAGCGGGAGGGCCCAAGAGACCCAGTACTTC

clone size: .
V gene: TRBV4-1
J gene: TRBJ2-7
D gene: TRBD2
CDR3 protein: CASSPSVFRREGTYEQYF
CDR3 DNA: TGCGCCAGCAGCCCCTCGGTGTTTCGGCGGGAGGGTACCTACGAGCAGTACTTC

clone size: .
V gene: TRBV29-1
J gene: TRBJ1-4
D gene: .
CDR3 protein: CGVQGWPNEKLFF
CDR3 DNA: TGCGGCGTTCAGGGTTGGCCTAATGAAAAACTGTTTTTT

clone size: few
V gene: TRBV3-1
J gene: TRBJ2-7
D gene: .
CDR3 protein: CASSQDGEGGYEQYF
CDR3 DNA: TGTGCCAGCAGCCAAGATGGGGAGGGGGGCTACGAGCAGTACTTC

clone size: .
V gene: TRBV7-2
J gene: TRBJ2-7
D gene: .
CDR3 protein: CASSLVPRGGTWAYEQYF
CDR3 DNA: TGTGCCAGCAGCTTAGTCCCTCGGGGCGGGACGTGGGCCTACGAGCAGTACTTC

clone size: .
V gene: TRBV4-1
J gene: TRBJ2-5
D gene: .
CDR3 protein: CASSQALAETQYF
CDR3 DNA: TGCGCCAGCAGCCAAGCTCTGGCCGAGACCCAGTACTTC

clone size: .
V gene: TRBV4-2
J gene: TRBJ2-2
D gene: TRBD2
CDR3 protein: CASSPAGQAGGNGELFF
CDR3 DNA: TGTGCCAGCAGCCCTGCGGGTCAAGCGGGAGGGAACGGGGAGCTGTTTTTT

clone size: few
V gene: TRBV28
J gene: TRBJ2-3
D gene: TRBD1
CDR3 protein: CASSPDRFVETTDTQYF
CDR3 DNA: TGTGCCAGCAGCCCGGACAGGTTTGTGGAAACCACAGATACGCAGTATTTT

clone size: .
V gene: TRBV3-1
J gene: TRBJ2-1
D gene: .
CDR3 protein: CASSRTVNEQFF
CDR3 DNA: TGTGCCAGCAGCCGGACTGTAAATGAGCAGTTCTTC

clone size: .
V gene: TRBV28
J gene: TRBJ2-5
D gene: .
CDR3 protein: CASTPPGETQYF
CDR3 DNA: TGTGCCAGCACCCCCCCGGGAGAGACCCAGTACTTC

clone size: .
V gene: TRBV7-8
J gene: TRBJ2-7
D gene: .
CDR3 protein: CASSSEGQSEQYF
CDR3 DNA: TGTGCCAGCAGCTCCGAAGGACAGTCCGAGCAGTACTTC

clone size: .
V gene: TRBV7-2
J gene: TRBJ1-4
D gene: .
CDR3 protein: CASSLNLLNNEKLFF
CDR3 DNA: TGTGCCAGCAGCTTAAATCTACTTAATAATGAAAAACTGTTTTTT

clone size: .
V gene: TRBV4-2
J gene: TRBJ2-7
D gene: .
CDR3 protein: CASSPSGAVTSYEQYF
CDR3 DNA: TGTGCCAGCAGCCCCTCTGGGGCGGTGACCTCCTACGAGCAGTACTTC

clone size: .
V gene: TRBV28
J gene: TRBJ2-7
D gene: .
CDR3 protein: CASAGSSILSYEQYF
CDR3 DNA: TGTGCCAGCGCCGGGTCTTCTATTCTCTCCTACGAGCAGTACTTC

clone size: few
V gene: TRBV12-3/TRBV12-4
J gene: TRBJ2-7
D gene: TRBD2
CDR3 protein: CASSLKRDSYEQYF
CDR3 DNA: TGTGCCAGCAGTCTGAAGCGGGACTCCTACGAGCAGTACTTC

clone size: .
V gene: TRBV28
J gene: TRBJ2-5
D gene: TRBD1
CDR3 protein: CASTPHIQGYQETQYF
CDR3 DNA: TGTGCCAGCACTCCACACATACAGGGGTACCAAGAGACCCAGTACTTC

clone size: .
V gene: TRBV4-2
J gene: TRBJ1-2
D gene: .
CDR3 protein: CASSPNSGASYGYTF
CDR3 DNA: TGTGCCAGCAGCCCTAACTCAGGGGCGAGCTATGGCTACACCTTC

clone size: .
V gene: TRBV29-1
J gene: TRBJ2-2
D gene: .
CDR3 protein: CSMDQGTGELFF
CDR3 DNA: TGCAGCATGGATCAGGGCACCGGGGAGCTGTTTTTT

clone size: many
V gene: TRBV11-2
J gene: TRBJ2-2
D gene: TRBD1
CDR3 protein: CASRAGTGRTGELFF
CDR3 DNA: TGTGCCAGCAGAGCCGGGACAGGGCGCACCGGGGAGCTGTTTTTT

clone size: .
V gene: TRBV4-1
J gene: TRBJ2-7
D gene: TRBD1
CDR3 protein: CASSQGLGDRSGEQYF
CDR3 DNA: TGCGCCAGCAGCCAAGGGCTAGGGGACAGGTCCGGCGAGCAGTACTTC